This is a list of T cell receptor beta chains from one sample in a study of early T cells in non-severe SARS-CoV-2 infection. TCRdb ran MiXCR on the 5' RACE reads and lists one entry per CDR3 protein. The profile shows 80,000 to 100,000 distinct CDR3 sequences, over 13% of them singletons. The sequenced material came from whole blood. The receptor source for this set is an adult who was a healthcare worker with PCR-confirmed SARS-CoV-2 infection or an uninfected control (not recorded which). Each CDR3 is given with its conserved first and last residue. A D gene is named only where the DNA matches it firmly.

cdr3_aa d_call j_call v_call
CATSPRRSSSGEQYF . TRBJ2-7 TRBV15
CASSLTTASYEQYF . TRBJ2-7 TRBV12-3/TRBV12-4
CASSFRITRGYTF . TRBJ1-2 TRBV7-2
CASSLGTQGRSYTQYF . TRBJ2-3 TRBV6-5
CASGLVGLENEQFF TRBD2 TRBJ2-1 TRBV12-5
CSAGSGDQPQHF . TRBJ1-5 TRBV20-1
CASSQGGSNTEAFF . TRBJ1-1 TRBV3-1
CSARVTGRETQYF TRBD1 TRBJ2-5 TRBV20-1
CASSRGAGGSGTEAFF TRBD1 TRBJ1-1 TRBV6-2/TRBV6-3
CASSLWGGSYEQYF . TRBJ2-7 TRBV5-1
CSVDAGPEQYF . TRBJ2-7 TRBV29-1
CASDAGQSYGYTF TRBD1 TRBJ1-2 TRBV12-3/TRBV12-4
CASSFGDREISEQYF TRBD1 TRBJ2-7 TRBV28
CSVDRVGDRAFTDTQYF TRBD1 TRBJ2-3 TRBV29-1
CALGEVDTQYF . TRBJ2-3 TRBV7-9
CASSYGPYREGVYEQYF . TRBJ2-7 TRBV6-5
CASSFGTSGVQVPYEQYF TRBD2 TRBJ2-7 TRBV7-8
CASGVAGAVYEQYF TRBD2 TRBJ2-7 TRBV7-2
CSALTGGRSSYEQYF TRBD2 TRBJ2-7 TRBV20-1
CASRRQGMNTEAFF TRBD1 TRBJ1-1 TRBV2
CASSEGTYEQYF . TRBJ2-7 TRBV2
CAISERTGGSDTQYF TRBD1 TRBJ2-3 TRBV10-3
CASSPDRTSGNTIYF . TRBJ1-3 TRBV7-7
CASSSAGGAYGYTF TRBD1 TRBJ1-2 TRBV12-3/TRBV12-4
CSATGGRVFTDTQYF TRBD2 TRBJ2-3 TRBV20-1
CASSLSAYNEQFF . TRBJ2-1 TRBV7-6
CSARDWGIQYF . TRBJ2-4 TRBV20-1
CASSLMLSGGELFF . TRBJ2-2 TRBV7-3
CSVEYEDSSYGYTF . TRBJ1-2 TRBV29-1
CASSFEGTLYNEQFF . TRBJ2-1 TRBV5-8
CASSQRRDAYEQYF . TRBJ2-7 TRBV14
CASSYLRDEQYF . TRBJ2-7 TRBV6-1
CASSRSLAGAWEQYF TRBD2 TRBJ2-7 TRBV2
CASSFQNRGVSTDTQYF TRBD1 TRBJ2-3 TRBV28
CSVDFQGTDEQYF . TRBJ2-7 TRBV29-1
CASSWGQAIQFF TRBD1 TRBJ2-1 TRBV7-9
CASSLVGQPQHF . TRBJ1-5 TRBV12-3/TRBV12-4
CASSLSYKGNTEAFF . TRBJ1-1 TRBV5-6
CASRKQGRNYGYTF TRBD1 TRBJ1-2 TRBV19
CASSLGRAGELFF . TRBJ2-2 TRBV11-2
CASSPPRGSANTGELFF . TRBJ2-2 TRBV3-1
CASSLSQGRGAYEQYF . TRBJ2-7 TRBV27
CAWRQETQYF . TRBJ2-5 TRBV30
CASTPGVYNEQFF . TRBJ2-1 TRBV19